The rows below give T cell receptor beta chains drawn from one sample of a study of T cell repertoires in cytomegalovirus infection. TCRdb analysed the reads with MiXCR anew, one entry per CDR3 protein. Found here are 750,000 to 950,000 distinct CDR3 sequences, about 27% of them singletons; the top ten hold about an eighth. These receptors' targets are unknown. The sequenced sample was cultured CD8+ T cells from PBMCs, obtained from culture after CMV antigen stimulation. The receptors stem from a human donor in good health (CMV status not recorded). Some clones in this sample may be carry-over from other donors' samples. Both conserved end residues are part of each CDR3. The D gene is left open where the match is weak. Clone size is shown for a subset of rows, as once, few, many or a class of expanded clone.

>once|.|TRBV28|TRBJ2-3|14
CASRQFRGTDTQYF
TGTGCCAGCAGACAGTTCAGAGGCACAGATACGCAGTATTTT
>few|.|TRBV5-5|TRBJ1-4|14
CASTSQGTGEKLFF
TGTGCCAGCACCAGTCAGGGAACGGGTGAAAAACTGTTTTTT
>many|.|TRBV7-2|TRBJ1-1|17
CASAALQGLLMNTEAFF
TGTGCCAGCGCAGCTCTCCAGGGTCTACTCATGAACACTGAAGCTTTCTTT
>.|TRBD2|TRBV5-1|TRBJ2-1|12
CASGSSGREQFF
TGCGCCAGCGGGTCTAGCGGACGCGAGCAGTTCTTC
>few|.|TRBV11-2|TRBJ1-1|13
CASSLAQGRLTFF
TGTGCCAGCAGCTTGGCACAGGGCCGTTTAACTTTCTTT
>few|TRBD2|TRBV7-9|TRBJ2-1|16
CASSSPERGVYNEQFF
TGTGCCAGCAGCTCTCCTGAGCGGGGGGTCTACAATGAGCAGTTCTTC
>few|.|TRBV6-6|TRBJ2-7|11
CASSSRWEQYF
TGTGCCAGCAGTTCCCGTTGGGAGCAGTACTTC
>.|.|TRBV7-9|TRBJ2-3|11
CASRRVDTQYF
TGTGCCAGCAGGAGGGTGGATACGCAGTATTTT
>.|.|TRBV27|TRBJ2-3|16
CASISTKQLHTDTQYF
TGTGCCAGCATTTCTACCAAGCAATTACACACAGATACGCAGTATTTT
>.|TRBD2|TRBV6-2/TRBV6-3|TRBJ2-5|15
CASSRRTSGAETQYF
TGTGCCAGCAGTCGCCGGACTAGCGGGGCAGAGACCCAGTACTTC
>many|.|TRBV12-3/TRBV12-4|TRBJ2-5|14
CASSLSDFQETQYF
TGTGCCAGCAGTTTATCCGATTTCCAAGAGACCCAGTACTTC
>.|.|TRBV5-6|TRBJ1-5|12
CASSFGSQPQHF
TGTGCCAGCAGCTTCGGCTCGCAGCCCCAGCATTTT
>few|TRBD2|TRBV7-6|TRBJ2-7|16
CASSSPFAGGTYEQYF
TGTGCCAGCAGCTCGCCCTTCGCGGGGGGAACCTACGAGCAGTACTTC
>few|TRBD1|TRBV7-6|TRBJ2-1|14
CASSAGTGLHEQFF
TGTGCCAGCAGCGCCGGGACAGGTCTACATGAGCAGTTCTTC
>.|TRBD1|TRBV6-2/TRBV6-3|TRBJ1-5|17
CASSYWKTGDSNQPQHF
TGTGCCAGCAGTTACTGGAAGACAGGGGATAGCAATCAGCCCCAGCATTTT
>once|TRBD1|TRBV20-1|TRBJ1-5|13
CSARGQLNQPQHF
TGCAGTGCTAGGGGACAGTTAAATCAGCCCCAGCATTTT
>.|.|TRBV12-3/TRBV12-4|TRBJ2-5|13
CASSLIEQETQYF
TGTGCCAGCAGTTTAATCGAACAGGAGACCCAGTACTTC
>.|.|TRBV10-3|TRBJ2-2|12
CALTSPTGELFF
TGTGCCCTCACATCTCCCACCGGGGAGCTGTTTTTT
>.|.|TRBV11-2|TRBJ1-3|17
CASSFWKNQGSGNTIYF
TGTGCCAGCAGCTTCTGGAAGAACCAAGGCTCTGGAAACACCATATATTTT
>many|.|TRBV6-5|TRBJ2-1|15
CASSYSPGTYNEQFF
TGTGCCAGCAGTTACTCGCCTGGAACCTACAATGAGCAGTTCTTC
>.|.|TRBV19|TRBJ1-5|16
CASTHQWGSPNQPQHF
TGTGCCAGTACCCACCAATGGGGTTCCCCCAATCAGCCCCAGCATTTT
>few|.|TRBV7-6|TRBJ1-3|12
CASSSGGNTIYF
TGTGCCAGCAGCTCGGGTGGAAACACCATATATTTT
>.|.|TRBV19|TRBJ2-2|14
CASIGQGLSGELFF
TGTGCCAGTATTGGGCAGGGGCTGAGCGGGGAGCTGTTTTTT
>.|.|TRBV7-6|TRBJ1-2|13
CASSTGDVYGYTF
TGTGCCAGCAGTACTGGTGACGTCTATGGCTACACCTTC
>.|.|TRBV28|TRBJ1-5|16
CASTNFGEILWQPQHF
TGTGCCAGCACCAATTTTGGGGAAATCCTTTGGCAGCCCCAGCATTTT
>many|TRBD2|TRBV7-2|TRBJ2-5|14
CASSRGGAGETQYF
TGTGCCAGCAGCCGCGGGGGGGCTGGAGAGACCCAGTACTTC
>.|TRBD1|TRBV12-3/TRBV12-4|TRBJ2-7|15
CASSSSGTGNYEQYF
TGTGCCAGCAGTTCCTCCGGGACAGGGAACTACGAGCAGTACTTC
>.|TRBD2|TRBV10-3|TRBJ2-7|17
CAISDQGLAGAPIGQYF
TGTGCCATCAGTGACCAAGGACTAGCGGGGGCTCCAATCGGGCAGTACTTC
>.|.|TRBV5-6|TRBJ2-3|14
CASSIGQVADTQYF
TGTGCCAGCAGCATAGGACAAGTCGCCGATACGCAGTATTTT
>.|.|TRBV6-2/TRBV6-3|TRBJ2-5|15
CASSYPRAGEKTQYF
TGTGCCAGCAGTTACCCCCGGGCAGGGGAAAAGACCCAGTACTTC
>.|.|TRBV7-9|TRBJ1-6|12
CASSLGESPLHF
TGTGCCAGCAGCTTAGGGGAATCACCCCTCCACTTT
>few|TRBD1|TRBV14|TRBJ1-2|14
CASSFGTAFYGYTF
TGTGCCAGCAGCTTCGGGACAGCCTTCTATGGCTACACCTTC
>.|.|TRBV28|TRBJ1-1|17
CASSSHRLGAWNTEAFF
TGTGCCAGCAGTTCCCACCGGTTGGGGGCTTGGAACACTGAAGCTTTCTTT
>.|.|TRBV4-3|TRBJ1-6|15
CASSFTGTSNSPLHF
TGCGCCAGCAGCTTTACAGGGACAAGTAATTCACCCCTCCACTTT
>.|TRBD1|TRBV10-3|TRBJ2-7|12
CAIRQGPHEQYF
TGTGCCATCAGACAGGGGCCGCACGAGCAGTACTTC
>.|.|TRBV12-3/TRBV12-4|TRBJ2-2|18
CASKLSGGDNTGFWELFF
TGTGCCAGCAAACTGTCCGGGGGAGATAATACGGGATTCTGGGAGCTGTTTTTT
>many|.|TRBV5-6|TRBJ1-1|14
CASSLAGVGTEAFF
TGTGCCAGCAGTTTAGCTGGGGTCGGCACTGAAGCTTTCTTT
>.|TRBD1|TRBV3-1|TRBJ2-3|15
CASSRRDSRTDTQYF
TGTGCCAGCAGCCGCCGGGACAGCCGCACAGATACGCAGTATTTT
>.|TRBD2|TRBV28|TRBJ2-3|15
CASSLAGAVTDTQYF
TGTGCCAGCAGCCTAGCGGGGGCCGTCACAGATACGCAGTATTTT
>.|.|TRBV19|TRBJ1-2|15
CASTSEGLPAYGYTF
TGTGCCAGCACCTCTGAGGGCCTCCCAGCGTATGGCTACACCTTC